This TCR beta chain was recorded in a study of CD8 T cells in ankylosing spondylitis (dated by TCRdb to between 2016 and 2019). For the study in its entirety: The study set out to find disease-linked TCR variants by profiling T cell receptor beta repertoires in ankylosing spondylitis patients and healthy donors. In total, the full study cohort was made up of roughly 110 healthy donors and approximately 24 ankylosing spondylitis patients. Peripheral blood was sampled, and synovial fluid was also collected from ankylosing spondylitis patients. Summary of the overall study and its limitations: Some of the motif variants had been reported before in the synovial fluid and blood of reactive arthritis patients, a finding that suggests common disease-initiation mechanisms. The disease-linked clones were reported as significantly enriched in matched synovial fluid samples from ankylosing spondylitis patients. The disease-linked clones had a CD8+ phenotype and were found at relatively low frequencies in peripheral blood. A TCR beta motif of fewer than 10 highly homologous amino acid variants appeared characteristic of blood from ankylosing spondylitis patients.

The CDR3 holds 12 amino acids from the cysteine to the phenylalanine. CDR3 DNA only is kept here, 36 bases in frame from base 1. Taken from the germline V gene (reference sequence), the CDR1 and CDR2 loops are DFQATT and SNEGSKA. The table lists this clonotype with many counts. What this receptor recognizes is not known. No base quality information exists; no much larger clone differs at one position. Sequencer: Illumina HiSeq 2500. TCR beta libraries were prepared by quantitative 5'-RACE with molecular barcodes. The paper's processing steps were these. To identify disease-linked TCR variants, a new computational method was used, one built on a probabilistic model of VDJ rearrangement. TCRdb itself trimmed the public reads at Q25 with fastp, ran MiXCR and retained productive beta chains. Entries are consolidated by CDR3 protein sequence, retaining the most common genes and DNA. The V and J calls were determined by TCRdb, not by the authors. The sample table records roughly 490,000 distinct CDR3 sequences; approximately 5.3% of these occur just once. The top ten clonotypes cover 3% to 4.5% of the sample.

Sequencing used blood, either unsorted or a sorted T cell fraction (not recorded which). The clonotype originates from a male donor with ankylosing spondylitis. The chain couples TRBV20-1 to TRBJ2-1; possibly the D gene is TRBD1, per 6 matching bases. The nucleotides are TGCAGCGCTGACAAGAGGGGGAGAATGCAGTTCTTC. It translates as CSADKRGRMQFF.